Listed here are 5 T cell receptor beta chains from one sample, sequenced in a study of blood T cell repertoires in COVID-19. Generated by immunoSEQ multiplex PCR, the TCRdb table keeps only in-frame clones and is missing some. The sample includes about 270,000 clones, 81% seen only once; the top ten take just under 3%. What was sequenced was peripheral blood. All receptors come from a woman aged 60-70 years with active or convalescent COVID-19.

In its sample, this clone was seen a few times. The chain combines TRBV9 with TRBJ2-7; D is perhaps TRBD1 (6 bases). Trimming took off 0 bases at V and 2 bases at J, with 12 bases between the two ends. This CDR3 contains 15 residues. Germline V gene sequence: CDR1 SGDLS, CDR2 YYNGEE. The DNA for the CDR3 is TGTGCCAGCAGCGTAGGTCCGGGGACAACCTACGAGCAGTACTTC. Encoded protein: CASSVGPGTTYEQYF.

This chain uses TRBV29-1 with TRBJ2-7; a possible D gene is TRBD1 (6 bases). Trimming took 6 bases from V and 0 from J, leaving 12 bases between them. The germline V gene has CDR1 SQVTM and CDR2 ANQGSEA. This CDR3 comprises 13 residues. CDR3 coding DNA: TGCAGCGTGTCCGGGACAACCTCCTACGAGCAGTACTTC. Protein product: CSVSGTTSYEQYF.

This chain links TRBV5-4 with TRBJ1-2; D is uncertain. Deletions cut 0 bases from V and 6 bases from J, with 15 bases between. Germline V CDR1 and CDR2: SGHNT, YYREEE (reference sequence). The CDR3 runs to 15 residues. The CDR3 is CASSLAGVLLDGYTF. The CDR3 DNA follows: TGTGCCAGCAGCTTGGCCGGGGTACTACTCGATGGCTACACCTTC.

In DNA, the CDR3 is TGTGCCAGCAGCTCGGCGGGTAGGAGCTATGGCTACACCTTC. Translated, it gives CASSSAGRSYGYTF. J is TRBJ1-2 and V is TRBV5-4; the D is unclear. CDR3 length: 14 residues. CDR1 is SGHNT, CDR2 YYREEE, per germline (reference sequence). V gave up 3 bases and J gave up 4 bases, with 13 bases separating them.

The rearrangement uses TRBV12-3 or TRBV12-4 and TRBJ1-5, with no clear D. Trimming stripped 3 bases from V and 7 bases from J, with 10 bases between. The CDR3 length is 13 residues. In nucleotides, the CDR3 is TGTGCCAGCAGTTTGGGCCGGGGACAGCCCCAGCATTTT. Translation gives CASSLGRGQPQHF.